Detailed here is one T cell receptor beta chain. Its antigen is currently unknown. This sample was included in a study of cytomegalovirus exposure and HLA in healthy donors. The study, taken as a whole, reports: Across donors, presence/absence analyses took sequencing depth to be roughly uniform. Later analysis demonstrated an association between a missense DCLRE1C variant and TCR beta V- and J-gene trimming. The later analysis indicated that the majority of CMV-associated TCR beta chains appeared HLA-restricted.

Donors were ostensibly healthy at sampling, although undocumented immune exposures were probable. PCR primers comprised 60 Vbeta and 13 Jbeta primers. The assay was immunoSEQ multiplex PCR, and TCRdb's table has in-frame clones only and misses some. In total, the table holds around 200,000 clones. This receptor was taken from a woman aged 30 to 39 in good health and CMV-seropositive. Source material: PBMCs.

The chain's CDR3 is CSAARGEAFF. The DNA for the CDR3 is TGCAGTGCTGCTCGGGGTGAAGCTTTCTTT. The chain carries TRBV20-1 and TRBJ1-1; D is uncertain. CDR1 is DFQATT, CDR2 SNEGSKA, per germline (reference sequence). The CDR3 extends over 10 amino acids. V was pared by 5 bases and J by 7 bases, with 8 bases between.